The 32 T cell receptor beta chains below come from one sample, sequenced in a study of blood T cell repertoires in COVID-19. Method: immunoSEQ multiplex PCR; TCRdb's copy keeps in-frame clones and lacks some. The table lists 120,000 or so clones, around four fifths of them singletons. Source material: peripheral blood. Receptor source: a human donor in a cohort sampled during active COVID-19.

The V and J genes are TRBV28 and TRBJ2-1; TRBD2 agrees at 11 bases. Germline CDR1 is MDHEN and CDR2 is SYDVKM. After removal of 5 bases from V and 6 bases from J, the junction contained 6 bases not matched to a gene. CDR3 length: 15 residues. The CDR3 DNA reads as TGTGCCAGCAGTCCTAGCGGGGGGACCTCCAATGAGCAGTTCTTC. This gives the protein CASSPSGGTSNEQFF.

J is TRBJ2-7 and V is TRBV12-2; the listed D gene, TRBD2, was not tested against the DNA. TRBV12-2 is a recognized pseudogene. CDR3 size: 18 residues. The CDR3 nucleotides are TGTGCAAGTCGCTTAGCGGTTTCGGGGGTCCCAGAGGCTTACGAGCAGTACTTC. This sequence encodes CASRLAVSGVPEAYEQYF.

The chain links TRBV5-4 to TRBJ1-1, with TRBD1 matching 10 bases. The germline V gene encodes CDR1 SGHNT and CDR2 YYREEE (reference sequence). The CDR3 length is 15 residues. The junction had 3 bases not matched to a gene; V was cut back by 4 bases and J by 0 bases. The CDR3 sequence: CASSPGTGVNTEAFF. CDR3 coding DNA: TGTGCCAGCAGCCCGGGGACAGGGGTGAACACTGAAGCTTTCTTT.

This chain uses TRBV19 with TRBJ2-7; TRBD2 matches 7 bases. In germline, CDR1 is LNHDA, CDR2 SQIVND (reference sequence). The V gene end was trimmed by 4 bases and the J gene end by 3 bases; junction bases not matched to a gene: 3. CDR3 length: 13 amino acids. CDR3 loop: CASSTIAGYEQYF. CDR3 sequence (DNA): TGTGCCAGTAGTACCATAGCGGGCTACGAGCAGTACTTC.

V is TRBV3-1 (or the pseudogene TRBV3-2) and J is TRBJ2-1, with 12 bases identical to TRBD2. The CDR3 runs to 16 residues. J was trimmed by 3 bases and V by 4 bases; bases with no gene match: 4. CDR1 and CDR2 from the germline V gene are LGHDT and YNNKEL (reference sequence). The CDR3 here is CASSPRLAGDYNEQFF. In DNA, the CDR3 is TGTGCCAGCAGCCCACGACTAGCGGGGGACTACAATGAGCAGTTCTTC.

This sequence joins TRBV6-2 or TRBV6-3 and TRBJ2-1, with a weak D call TRBD1 (6 bases). The CDR3 runs to 15 residues. Per germline, CDR1 MNHEY and CDR2 SVGEGT. Trimming took 6 bases from V and 0 from J, leaving 12 bases between them. CDR3 loop: CASSLDRSSYNEQFF. CDR3 DNA sequence: TGTGCCAGCAGCCTCGACAGGAGCTCCTACAATGAGCAGTTCTTC.

Notes on this clone: This sample includes further DNA sequences coding for the same CDR3. The gene calls are TRBV4-3 and TRBJ2-7; 10 nucleotides agree with TRBD2. V trimming: 0 bases; J trimming: 1 base; junction bases outside the gene matches: 6. Germline V CDR1 and CDR2: LGHNA, YSLEER. There are 17 residues in the CDR3. The CDR3 nucleotides are TGCGCCAGCAGCCAAGATTCTCCTAGCGGGGGTTCCTACGAGCAGTACTTC. Translation gives CASSQDSPSGGSYEQYF.

The table lists this clone with a count of one. This chain uses TRBV2 with TRBJ1-1; no definite D call. Per germline, CDR1 SNHLY and CDR2 FYNNEI. This CDR3 has 12 amino acids. The V end was cut by 4 bases, the J end by 1 base, with 4 bases between. CDR3 in DNA: TGTGCCAGCAGTGCGGGGAACACTGAAGCTTTCTTT. Its protein is CASSAGNTEAFF.

V and J are TRBV12-2 and TRBJ1-1; TRBD1 was called by the table and not checked on the DNA. TRBV12-2 is listed as a pseudogene. This CDR3 comprises 14 residues. CDR3: CASRYRTGPREAFF. The DNA of the CDR3 is TGTGCAAGTCGCTACCGGACAGGGCCCCGTGAAGCTTTCTTT.

The chain is built from TRBV5-1 and TRBJ2-1, with TRBD2 matching over 14 bases. Germline CDR1 reads SGHRS; CDR2 reads YFSETQ. V was pared by 4 bases and J by 1 base, with 13 bases of the junction left unmatched. This CDR3 is 20 amino acids long. DNA for the CDR3: TGCGCCAGCAGCCTGCCCTCCGGGACTAGCGGGGGTGGTTCCTACAATGAGCAGTTCTTC. It translates to CASSLPSGTSGGGSYNEQFF.

This clone has a single count. The chain combines TRBV28 with TRBJ2-2; 9 bases agree with TRBD1. The CDR3 loop spans 14 amino acids. V shed 6 bases, J shed 5 bases, and the junction held 4 bases outside the gene matches. Germline V gene data show CDR1 as MDHEN and CDR2 as SYDVKM. CDR3 nucleotides: TGTGCCAGCAGCCGACAGGGGGGGACCGGGGAGCTGTTTTTT. This sequence encodes CASSRQGGTGELFF.

The chain joins TRBV13 to TRBJ1-1; weak D call: TRBD1 (6 bases). The V end was cut by 5 bases, the J end by 0 bases, with 13 bases between. This CDR3 spans 15 amino acids. Germline CDR1 and CDR2: PRHDT and FYEKMQ (reference sequence). The CDR3 here is CASSNRDGLNTEAFF. The CDR3 DNA reads as TGTGCCAGCAGCAACAGGGACGGTTTGAACACTGAAGCTTTCTTT.

This chain joins TRBV4-1 and TRBJ2-5; TRBD1 matches 12 bases. This CDR3 is built from 16 residues. After removal of 4 bases from V and 5 bases from J, the junction contained 8 bases not matched to a gene. Per the germline V gene, CDR1 is MGHRA and CDR2 is YSYEKL. In DNA form, the CDR3 reads TGCGCCAGCAGCCCAGCGTGGGACAGGGGGCGGGAGACCCAGTACTTC. This encodes CASSPAWDRGRETQYF.

This clone was detected once. This rearrangement joins TRBV5-8 to TRBJ2-3; D possibly corresponds to TRBD2 (6 bases). Germline values: CDR1 SGHTS, CDR2 YDEGEE. Trimming removed 3 bases at V and 0 bases at J, with 14 bases between. The CDR3 runs to 16 residues. The CDR3 DNA follows: TGTGCCAGCAGCTCTGGTGGGGGGTCGAGCACAGATACGCAGTATTTT. Its translation is CASSSGGGSSTDTQYF.

V and J are TRBV7-9 and TRBJ2-3; a weak D match, TRBD2 (6 bases). The V end was cut by 0 bases, the J end by 4 bases, with 11 bases between. This CDR3 region has 15 residues. Germline CDR1 is SEHNR and CDR2 is FQNEAQ (reference sequence). CDR3 bases: TGTGCCAGCAGCTTAGCGTTGGTAGCGGCAGATACGCAGTATTTT. It is translated as CASSLALVAADTQYF.

CDR3 sequence (DNA): TGTGCCAGCAGTCCCCAGGACAGCTTCACAGATACGCAGTATTTT. Translating it yields CASSPQDSFTDTQYF. The rearrangement uses TRBV28 and TRBJ2-3, with D possibly matching TRBD1 (6 bases). Trimming took off 5 bases at V and 2 bases at J, with 14 bases between the two ends. The germline V gene encodes CDR1 MDHEN and CDR2 SYDVKM. The CDR3 is 15 amino acids. The whole variable domain, filled in from reference TRBV28 and TRBJ2-3, reads DVKVTQSSRYLVKRTGEKVFLECVQDMDHENMFWYRQDPGLGLRLIYFSYDVKMKEKGDIPEGYSVSREKKERFSLILESASTNQTSMYLCASSPQDSFTDTQYFGPGTRLTVL.

The V and J genes are TRBV5-8 and TRBJ2-3, with 9 bases that match TRBD1. V lost 4 bases to trimming and J lost 3 bases; unmatched junction nucleotides: 6. The CDR3 loop spans 15 amino acids. CDR1 SGHTS and CDR2 YDEGEE come from the germline V gene. The CDR3 region is CASSVTGQGTDTQYF. The CDR3 nucleotides are TGTGCCAGCAGCGTAACAGGACAGGGGACAGATACGCAGTATTTT.

The chain joins TRBV18 to TRBJ1-1; D possibly corresponds to TRBD1 (5 bases). This CDR3 contains 15 residues. Germline values: CDR1 KGHSH, CDR2 LQKENI. V gave up 0 bases and J gave up 6 bases, with 14 bases separating them. The CDR3 protein is CASSPPVGAVAEAFF. CDR3 in DNA: TGTGCCAGCTCACCACCGGTAGGGGCGGTGGCTGAAGCTTTCTTT.

The rearrangement links TRBV19 to TRBJ1-1; D call uncertain. V was trimmed by 5 bases and J by 3 bases, leaving 13 bases between them. The CDR3 loop spans 14 amino acids. Looked up from germline, CDR1 is LNHDA and CDR2 is SQIVND (reference sequence). The CDR3 reads CASSRVAPDTEAFF. In DNA form, the CDR3 reads TGTGCCAGTAGTCGGGTGGCCCCCGACACTGAAGCTTTCTTT.

The table lists this clone with a few counts. The V gene is TRBV6-2 or TRBV6-3, the J gene TRBJ2-3, with unresolved D. CDR1 is MNHEY, CDR2 SVGEGT, per germline. Trimming cost V 2 bases and J 0 bases, with 9 bases left between them. The CDR3 runs to 15 residues. CDR3 sequence reads: CASSYGSTSTDTQYF. CDR3 nucleotides: TGTGCCAGCAGTTACGGGTCGACTAGCACAGATACGCAGTATTTT.

The V and J genes are TRBV5-1 and TRBJ1-1; tentatively, D is TRBD1 (5 bases). In germline, CDR1 is SGHRS, CDR2 YFSETQ. This CDR3 comprises 13 residues. The V end was cut by 5 bases, the J end by 1 base, with 9 bases between. The CDR3 loop is CASRTDPNTEAFF. CDR3 in DNA: TGCGCCAGCAGGACAGACCCGAACACTGAAGCTTTCTTT.

The chain couples TRBV9 to TRBJ2-2; 7 bases fit TRBD1. V shed 0 bases and J 4 bases; nucleotides not matched to a gene: 6. Germline assignment: CDR1 SGDLS and CDR2 YYNGEE. This CDR3 region has 16 residues. The CDR3 sequence: CASSVVPGGSTGELFF. The CDR3 DNA follows: TGTGCCAGCAGCGTAGTTCCAGGGGGAAGCACCGGGGAGCTGTTTTTT.

The chain is built from TRBV3-1 (or the pseudogene TRBV3-2) and TRBJ2-1, with TRBD2 matching 8 bases. Germline lookup yields CDR1 LGHDT and CDR2 YNNKEL (reference sequence). The CDR3 consists of 18 residues. Germline trimming cut 0 bases from V and 2 bases from J; bases unmatched to any gene: 9. As DNA, the CDR3 is TGTGCCAGCAGCCAAGATGGATTAGCGGGGCGACCCTACAATGAGCAGTTCTTC. Amino acids: CASSQDGLAGRPYNEQFF.

This clone was recorded once. The V gene is TRBV18, the J gene TRBJ1-1; 8 bases are a match to TRBD1. With V trimmed by 4 bases and J by 1 base, 5 bases remained unmatched. The CDR3 covers 15 residues. Germline CDR1 is KGHSH and CDR2 is LQKENI. The CDR3 nucleotides are TGTGCCAGCTCACGACAGGGGCGAGGGAACACTGAAGCTTTCTTT. Protein product: CASSRQGRGNTEAFF.

V usage is TRBV4-1 and J usage is TRBJ2-3; no firm D call. Germline CDR1 MGHRA, CDR2 YSYEKL. This CDR3 has 15 amino acids. Between the trimmed V and J ends, which lost 4 bases and 0 bases, there was a span of 11 bases. The CDR3 DNA follows: TGCGCCAGCAGCCGAGTCGCCGCTAGCACAGATACGCAGTATTTT. It codes for CASSRVAASTDTQYF.

In its sample, this clone was seen once. The V and J genes are TRBV7-8 and TRBJ2-7; possible D gene TRBD2, 5 bases. Trimming stripped 2 bases from V and 5 bases from J, with 16 bases between. The CDR3 length is 15 residues. Per germline, CDR1 SGHVS and CDR2 FQNEAQ. The CDR3 sequence is CASSLRGQARDEQYF. CDR3 in DNA: TGTGCCAGCAGCTTACGAGGGCAGGCAAGGGACGAGCAGTACTTC.

The chain links TRBV7-8 to TRBJ1-5; TRBD1 is a possible D gene (5 bases). CDR3 length equals 14 residues. V was trimmed by 5 bases and J by 4 bases, leaving 12 bases between them. The germline CDR1 and CDR2 sequences are SGHVS and FQNEAQ. In DNA, the CDR3 is TGTGCCAGCAGCCTCATGGAGGGGAATCAGCCCCAGCATTTT. Its translation: CASSLMEGNQPQHF.

The CDR3 region is CASSPGTESNQPQHF. CDR3 sequence (DNA): TGTGCCAGCTCACCAGGGACAGAAAGCAATCAGCCCCAGCATTTT. J is TRBJ1-5 and V is TRBV18; 7 bases align to TRBD1. This CDR3 has 15 amino acids. Germline trimming cut 2 bases from V and 1 base from J; bases unmatched to any gene: 2. CDR1 and CDR2 from the germline V gene are KGHSH and LQKENI.

V gene TRBV29-1 combines with J gene TRBJ2-7, with 15 bases fitting TRBD2. The J segment lost 5 bases and the V segment lost 7 bases, leaving 6 bases of the junction unmatched. CDR1 is SQVTM, CDR2 ANQGSEA, per germline. The CDR3 runs to 14 residues. CDR3 sequence reads: CSARGLAGGNEQYF. In DNA form, the CDR3 reads TGCAGCGCGAGGGGACTAGCGGGGGGTAACGAGCAGTACTTC.

CDR3 bases: TGTGCCAGCAGCAAAAGTGTGGGGGCCCGGTACGAGCAGTACTTC. Its translation is CASSKSVGARYEQYF. J is TRBJ2-7 and V is TRBV21-1; TRBD1, the table's D call, lacks a check against the DNA. TRBV21-1 is a pseudogene. This CDR3 has 15 residues.

The chain carries TRBV7-2 and TRBJ2-5, with TRBD2 matching over 10 bases. CDR1 SGHTA and CDR2 FQGNSA come from the germline V gene. This CDR3 spans 16 amino acids. Losses at the gene ends were 1 base for V and 5 bases for J; bases not matched to a gene: 7. The CDR3 loop reads CASSLGSGGAWETQYF. Here the CDR3 DNA reads TGTGCCAGCAGCTTAGGGAGCGGGGGGGCATGGGAGACCCAGTACTTC. Drawing the rest from reference TRBV7-2 and TRBJ2-5, the complete variable domain is GAGVSQSPSNKVTEKGKDVELRCDPISGHTALYWYRQSLGQGLEFLIYFQGNSAPDKSGLPSDRFSAERTGGSVSTLTIQRTQQEDSAVYLCASSLGSGGAWETQYFGPGTRLLVL.

The gene calls are TRBV4-1 and TRBJ1-3, with a weak D call TRBD1 (5 bases). V gave up 1 base and J gave up 4 bases, with 14 bases separating them. There are 16 residues in the CDR3. Germline values: CDR1 MGHRA, CDR2 YSYEKL. CDR3 sequence (DNA): TGCGCCAGCAGCCAAGGACTGGGGGGTGAAGGAAACACCATATATTTT. It is translated as CASSQGLGGEGNTIYF.